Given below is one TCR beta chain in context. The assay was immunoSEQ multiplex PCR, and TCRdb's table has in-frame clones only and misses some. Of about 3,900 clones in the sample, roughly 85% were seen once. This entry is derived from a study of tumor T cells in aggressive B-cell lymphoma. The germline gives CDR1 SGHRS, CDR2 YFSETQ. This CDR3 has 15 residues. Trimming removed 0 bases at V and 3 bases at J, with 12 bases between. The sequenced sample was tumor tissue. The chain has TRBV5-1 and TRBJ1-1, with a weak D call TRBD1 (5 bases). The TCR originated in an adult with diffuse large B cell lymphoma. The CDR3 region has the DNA TGCGCCAGCAGCTTGGCAGCGGGGGAGTACACTGAAGCTTTCTTT. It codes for CASSLAAGEYTEAFF. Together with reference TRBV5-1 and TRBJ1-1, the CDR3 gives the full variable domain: KAGVTQTPRYLIKTRGQQVTLSCSPISGHRSVSWYQQTPGQGLQFLFEYFSETQRNKGNFPGRFSGRQFSNSRSEMNVSTLELGDSALYLCASSLAAGEYTEAFFGQGTRLTVV.